The T cell receptor (beta chain) under discussion was sequenced for a study of blood T cell repertoires in COVID-19. Sequencing used immunoSEQ multiplex PCR; TCRdb keeps in-frame clones, though not all of them. Here the sample spans about 220,000 clones, approximately 80% being singletons. This clonotype originated in a woman aged 55-70 years who had recovered from COVID-19. Sequences were obtained from PBMCs or T cells enriched from blood (not recorded which).

CDR3 DNA: TGTGCCAGCAGCTTATTTCTGGGCAGGGAAAACACTGAAGCTTTCTTT. Amino acids: CASSLFLGRENTEAFF. The chain employs TRBV7-9 and TRBJ1-1; weak D call: TRBD1 (5 bases). Deletions cut 2 bases from V and 2 bases from J, with 15 bases between. This CDR3 region has 16 residues. The germline gives CDR1 SEHNR, CDR2 FQNEAQ (reference sequence).